This T cell receptor (beta chain) is from a study of T cell repertoires in cytomegalovirus infection. TCRdb re-derived calls from the reads in MiXCR, one entry per CDR3 protein. This sample has around 740,000 distinct CDR3 sequences, with 35% found just once. The CDR3 consists of 13 residues. Germline V gives CDR1 DFQATT, CDR2 SNEGSKA (reference sequence). V was trimmed by 6 bases and J by 4 bases, leaving 15 bases between them. The V call is TRBV20-1, the J call TRBJ1-2; maybe TRBD1 (5 bases). The sequenced sample was PBMCs. This receptor was taken from a human donor in good health (CMV status not recorded). Some clones in this sample may be carry-over from other donors' samples. The CDR3 spells CSATQGKGYGYTF. As DNA, the CDR3 is TGCAGTGCCACTCAGGGCAAGGGCTATGGCTACACCTTC.